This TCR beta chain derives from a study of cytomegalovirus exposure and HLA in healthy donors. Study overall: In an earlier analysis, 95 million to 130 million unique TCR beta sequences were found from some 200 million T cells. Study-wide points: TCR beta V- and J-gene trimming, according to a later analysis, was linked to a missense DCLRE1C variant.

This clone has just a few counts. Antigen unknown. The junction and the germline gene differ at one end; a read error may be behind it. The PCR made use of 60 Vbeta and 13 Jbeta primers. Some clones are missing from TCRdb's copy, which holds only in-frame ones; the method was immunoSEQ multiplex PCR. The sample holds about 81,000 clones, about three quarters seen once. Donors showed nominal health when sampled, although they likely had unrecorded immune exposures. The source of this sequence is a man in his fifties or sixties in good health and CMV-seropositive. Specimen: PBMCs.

CDR3 in DNA: TGCGCCAGCAGCCAAGGGGGAGGTGGGAATGGACAGGACCGGAGGATCTTC. It codes for CASSQGGGGNGQDRRIF. The chain employs TRBV4-1 and TRBJ2-1; D is possibly TRBD1 (7 bases). Per germline, CDR1 MGHRA and CDR2 YSYEKL. CDR3 length: 17 residues.